Below, 5 T cell receptor beta chains from the same sample are listed, as sequenced in a study of T cells in Graves' hyperthyroidism and ophthalmopathy. The source material, RNA transcripts, was used to amplify TCR beta CDR3 regions. TCR CDR3 regions were first amplified by RT-PCR with HTBI primers. TCRdb reanalysed the multiplex PCR reads using MiXCR and keeps one entry per CDR3 protein. The table includes hundreds of thousands of distinct CDR3 sequences, less than 20% detected once. Material: blood. These receptors all come from a woman aged 18-29 years with Graves' hyperthyroidism that later progressed to Graves' ophthalmopathy.

The sample holds many counts of this clonotype. The genes are TRBV4-2 and TRBJ2-5; no clear D. CDR3 length: 15 residues. Trimming stripped 1 base from V and 3 bases from J, with 12 bases between. Germline CDR1 is LGHNA and CDR2 is YNFKEQ. In DNA, the CDR3 is TGTGCCAGCAGCCAAGGGTCACTCATCGAAGAGACCCAGTACTTC. Protein: CASSQGSLIEETQYF.

This clonotype was recorded at least ten times. The rearrangement uses TRBV7-9 and TRBJ1-1, with 7 positions matching TRBD1. Per the germline V gene, CDR1 is SEHNR and CDR2 is FQNEAQ (reference sequence). The trim removed 2 bases at V and 4 bases at J, leaving 7 bases unmatched. This CDR3 has 15 amino acids. For the CDR3, the DNA is TGTGCCAGCAGCTTAAGACTAGGGGGCACCACTGAAGCTTTCTTT. This encodes CASSLRLGGTTEAFF.

There are a few counts of this clonotype. The chain uses TRBV4-1 and TRBJ2-1, with D uncertain. The germline V gene has CDR1 MGHRA and CDR2 YSYEKL. There are 15 residues in the CDR3. V lost 4 bases and J 1 base, leaving 11 bases between the germline ends. CDR3: CASSPGLTSYNEQFF. The CDR3 DNA follows: TGCGCCAGCAGCCCCGGCCTGACGTCCTACAATGAGCAGTTCTTC.

This clonotype was counted at least ten times. The chain combines TRBV30 with TRBJ1-1; the D is unclear. The CDR3 covers 16 residues. V was shortened by 2 bases and J by 0 bases, with 16 bases between the two germline ends. Germline CDR1 is GTSNPN and CDR2 is SVGIG (reference sequence). CDR3 region: CAWSSRRNSMNTEAFF. For the CDR3, the DNA is TGTGCCTGGAGTAGCAGACGGAACTCTATGAACACTGAAGCTTTCTTT.

The gene calls are TRBV5-1 and TRBJ2-1; D may be TRBD1 or TRBD2 (5 bases each). The CDR3 runs to 16 residues. Germline assignment: CDR1 SGHRS and CDR2 YFSETQ. V dropped 0 bases and J dropped 6 bases, with 16 bases sitting between them. CDR3 DNA sequence: TGCGCCAGCAGCTTGGCAGGGTCAGGGAGTCGCAATGAGCAGTTCTTC. Its protein is CASSLAGSGSRNEQFF.